This T cell receptor (beta chain) was documented in a study of T-cell memory formation after mild COVID-19. There are a few counts of this clonotype. TCRdb reprocessed the 5' RACE reads via MiXCR and lists one record per CDR3 protein. The sample includes 580,000 or so distinct CDR3 sequences, roughly a sixth of them seen just once. The sequencing sample was made of PBMCs or a T cell subset sorted from them (not recorded which). The sequence came from an adult woman who had mild COVID-19 (a few samples of this study predate the infection). Cell type and time point are not known.

CDR3 DNA: TGTGCCAGCAGTTTGGCCGGGACTAGCGGGGGACGAGGCACAGATACGCAGTATTTT. Its translation is CASSLAGTSGGRGTDTQYF. The chain is built from TRBV12-3 or TRBV12-4 and TRBJ2-3; 14 bases agree with TRBD2. V lost 3 bases and J lost 1; bases outside the gene matches: 9. The CDR3 runs to 19 residues.